Detailed here is one TCR beta chain. The target of this receptor is not known. No much larger clone exists at a distance of one base, and base qualities are not known. The donors were healthy, HIV-negative adults with no recently reported acute infections or vaccinations. Only Caucasian adults living in Nashville, Tennessee, USA were represented among the donors. Magnetic negative selection was used to enrich CD4+ T cells, after which naive cells were positively selected on CD45RA and the negative fraction became the memory subset. Blood was collected by leukapheresis, and PBMCs were isolated by Ficoll-Histopaque density gradient centrifugation and then cryopreserved in liquid nitrogen vapor phase. Analytical flow cytometry was used to check the purity and quantity of every magnetically sorted T cell population. Genomic DNA was isolated from each sorted fraction and quantified by UV absorbance on a Nanodrop 2000c.

Using the deep immunoSEQ assay, TCR CDR3 regions were amplified from genomic DNA by multiplex PCR. For each cell subset, the extracted genomic DNA was distributed evenly across all wells of several immunoSEQ 96-well plates, and each plate served as one replicate. For sorted subsets, each replicate PCR was loaded with 200 ng genomic DNA, equivalent to 30,000 or so T cell genomes. The purified libraries were quantified using a Qubit 3.0 fluorometer, sized with a Bioanalyzer 2100, and then quantified again using the KAPA Library Quantification kit. A separate single-read 150-cycle Illumina NextSeq 550 flow cell was used to sequence each immunoSEQ 96-well plate. The authors' analysis ran thus. Because only junctional sequences without quality scores were contained in the immunoSEQ output, filtering matching that applied to full-length reads could not be performed. Sequences were annotated with PyIR, a Python wrapper for IgBLAST v1.9, and V/J genes and CDR3 were assigned using IMGT germline references. Any read was removed if the V/J assignment was weak (E-value above 1e-6), the CDR3 was missing, or the read contained stop codons, out-of-frame junctions, or ambiguous translated residues. A V3J clonotype was defined by an identical inferred V gene, J gene, and CDR3 amino acid sequence. To compute the percentage overlap between repertoires, the number of shared unique clonotypes was divided by the size of the smaller repertoire. Three approaches were used to assess repertoire richness: RTK rarefaction, the Chao1 estimator, and Recon v2.1 estimates of unobserved clonotypes. OLGA was used to compute generation probabilities for all TCRbeta clonotypes that the gDNA method yielded from four donors. TCRdb provides this immuneACCESS table in a form limited to in-frame rearrangements. Some clones are lacking; in checked studies, under half of them reflect an unresolved V gene, and why the rest are absent is not known. The V and J calls and clone size come from that table; D and trimming were worked out from the DNA. For this sample the table gives about 680,000 clones, of which less than 80% were detected only once. Together, the top ten hold 1.8% of the sample.

The sample belongs to a study of shared clonotypes between healthy human individuals (dated by TCRdb to the early 2020s). In terms of the full investigation: A few men and a couple of women, aged 18 to 49 years, made up the cohort. Per donor, three plates each were used for CD4 naive and CD4 memory, two for CD8 naive, and one for CD8 memory. The study deeply sequenced blood TCR repertoires of five healthy adults to estimate repertoire size and the extent of clonotype sharing between individuals. To increase sequencing depth and limit assay-specific biases, different laboratories used diverse techniques to prepare libraries and sequence TCR repertoires. Between about 0.94 and 8.9 billion PBMCs per donor were obtained by leukapheresis.

The CDR3 runs 16 amino acids, cysteine and phenylalanine included. Only the CDR3 DNA stays, 48 bases, in frame from base 1. CDR1 and CDR2 (MGHDK, SYGVNS) derive from the germline V gene. General study outcomes and caveats: Rarefaction of sorted-subset datasets indicated incomplete sequencing despite the large sequencing depth. The small number of donors limited the genetic and exposure-history diversity represented. Pairwise subsampling led to the expectation that sequencing depth would affect the degree of clonotype sharing among donors. Compared with non-shared clonotypes, clonotypes shared by all four sorted-subset donors had higher generation probabilities. Sampling was restricted to blood, and TCR repertoires in tissues likely differ from the TCR repertoires found in blood. Approximately 5% of naive CD4, more than 3% of naive CD8, roughly 2.5% of memory CD4, and approximately 0.4% of memory CD8 clonotypes were shared across a few donors. Estimated clonotype richness was generally larger for naive than for memory subsets.

What was sequenced was memory CD4+ T cells sorted from blood. Reading the label with the study, this specimen's cell subset or site is: CD45RA-negative fraction. The V gene is TRBV25-1 and the J gene is TRBJ2-5; matching of 6 bases hints at TRBD1 as the D gene. The DNA end is more similar to TRBJ2-7, so the J call may be wrong. This receptor was obtained from a woman aged 25 to 45 in good health. The CDR3 region has the sequence CASSENAQGGPYEQYF. The nucleotides are TGTGCCAGCAGTGAAAACGCACAGGGTGGACCCTACGAGCAGTACTTC.